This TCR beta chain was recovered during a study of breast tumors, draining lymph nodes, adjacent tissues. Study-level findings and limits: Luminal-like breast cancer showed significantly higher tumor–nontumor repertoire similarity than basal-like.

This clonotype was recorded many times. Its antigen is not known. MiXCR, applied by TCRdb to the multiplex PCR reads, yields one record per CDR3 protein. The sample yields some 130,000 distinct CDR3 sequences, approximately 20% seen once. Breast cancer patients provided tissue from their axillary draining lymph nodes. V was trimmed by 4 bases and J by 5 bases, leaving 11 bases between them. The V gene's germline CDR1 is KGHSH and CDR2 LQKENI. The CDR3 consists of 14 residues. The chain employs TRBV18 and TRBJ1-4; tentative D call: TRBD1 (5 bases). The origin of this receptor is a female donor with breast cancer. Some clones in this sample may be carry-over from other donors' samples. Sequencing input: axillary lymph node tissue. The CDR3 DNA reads TGTGCCAGCTCACAGACAGAGGAAAATGAAAAACTGTTTTTT. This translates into CASSQTEENEKLFF.